What follows describes a single T cell receptor beta chain. The antigen remains unidentified. This entry belongs to a study of T cell responses to AZD1222 COVID-19 vaccine. General study results and limits: CD4 TCRs covered the whole spike, strongest at regions 160-218 and 743-854. It was only a handful of AZD1222 recipients who were seropositive at baseline.

Clones were read by immunoSEQ multiplex PCR, and TCRdb kept only the in-frame ones, dropping some. This repertoire shows roughly 65,000 clones, around nine tenths found once; its top ten account for around 8%. The source was peripheral blood, collected on day 0 of AZD1222 vaccination. The receptor's source is an adult in good health.

The CDR3, as DNA: TGTGCCAGCAGCCCGGGACTCAACACTGAAGCTTTCTTT. Protein sequence: CASSPGLNTEAFF. The genes are TRBV14 and TRBJ1-1, with D maybe TRBD1 (5 bases). Germline V CDR1 and CDR2: SGHDN, FVKESK. CDR3 length: 13 residues. V dropped 4 bases and J dropped 2 bases, with 8 bases sitting between them.